This T cell receptor (beta chain) was sequenced for a study of cytotoxic CD8 clonotypes in ibrutinib-treated CLL. A remark on this clone: What it binds is unknown. Within the sample, other DNA sequences also encode this same CDR3.

Study-wide results and caveats: Collection times varied between progressing and sustained-remission patients.

The CDR3 has 16 residues. V shed 5 bases and J 0 bases; nucleotides not matched to a gene: 4. CDR1 and CDR2 (germline): PRHDT, FYEKMQ (reference sequence). Clones were sequenced by immunoSEQ multiplex PCR, and TCRdb holds only the in-frame ones, with some missing. The sample lists 250,000 to 350,000 clones; 65% to 85% were seen once. The sample was PBMCs, taken at disease progression, from a patient treated with ibrutinib. The chain is built from TRBV13 and TRBJ2-2; 9 nucleotides match TRBD1. This clonotype was obtained from a human donor with chronic lymphocytic leukemia. This CDR3 reads CASSPRQGANTGELFF. CDR3 nucleotides: TGTGCCAGCAGCCCAAGACAGGGGGCGAACACCGGGGAGCTGTTTTTT.